This T cell receptor (beta chain) comes out of a study of T cells after yellow fever vaccination. As for the study in general: Some fractions had low cell numbers, and these were prepared with SMART-Seq v4 Ultra Low Input. General observations from the study: It was a small share of clonotypes that appeared in both CD4 and CD8 compartments.

In the case of this clonotype: Its antigen is unidentified.

Trimming removed 1 base from V and 5 bases from J; junction bases left unmatched: 9. This CDR3 is 17 amino acids long. Germline-derived CDR1 and CDR2 are SGHDN and FVKESK. Template switching with 5'RACE generated the TCR cDNA and added a universal primer site and UMIs. A single record per CDR3 protein comes from TCRdb applying MiXCR to the 5' RACE reads. The table records 250,000 to 300,000 distinct CDR3 sequences, around 9.3% of them present only once. The material was CD4+ T cells sorted from PBMCs, obtained 5 days after the yellow fever booster vaccination. The chain joins TRBV14 to TRBJ2-3; 10 bases are shared with TRBD2. The clonotype was recovered from a man aged 18 to 30 who received the YFV17D yellow fever vaccine. The CDR3 is CASSQASGGPSIDTQYF. The DNA for the CDR3 is TGTGCCAGCAGCCAAGCTAGCGGGGGCCCTTCCATAGATACGCAGTATTTT.